This T cell receptor beta chain was captured in a study of control samples from healthy donors and cancer patients. CDR1 is SNHLY, CDR2 FYNNEI, per germline. This CDR3 is 16 amino acids long. V dropped 2 bases and J dropped 4; count of bases not matched to a gene: 6. Clones were read by immunoSEQ multiplex PCR, and TCRdb kept only the in-frame ones, dropping some. This sample yields 150,000 to 200,000 clones, of which roughly 88% are seen a single time; about 1.7% belongs to the top ten. The sample consisted of blood. The sequence came from a man younger than 35 in good health. This chain uses TRBV2 with TRBJ2-1, with 9 bases aligning to TRBD1. CDR3 bases: TGTGCCAGCAGTGAAACCCCCGGGACAGGGTACAATGAGCAGTTCTTC. This sequence encodes CASSETPGTGYNEQFF. Full variable domain (rest looked up from reference TRBV2 and TRBJ2-1): EPEVTQTPSHQVTQMGQEVILRCVPISNHLYFYWYRQILGQKVEFLVSFYNNEISEKSEIFDDQFSVERPDGSNFTLKIRSTKLEDSAMYFCASSETPGTGYNEQFFGPGTRLTVL.